The rows below give T cell receptor beta chains drawn from one sample of a study of OX40 agonist ivuxolimab in advanced cancers. Some clones are missing from TCRdb's copy, which holds only in-frame ones; the method was immunoSEQ multiplex PCR. The sample includes approximately 90,000 clones, roughly 89% seen only once; the top ten take under 0.4%. The sequences come from CD4+ or CD8+ T cells sorted from blood, collected in a trial of the OX40 agonist ivuxolimab. These receptors were obtained from an adult with an advanced solid tumor such as melanoma, head and neck, liver or kidney cancer. Both conserved end residues are trimmed from each CDR3.

TRBJ2-3 TRBV10-3 AISSASLDTQY
TRBJ2-2 TRBV7-3 ASSLGLAGGGELF
TRBJ2-7 TRBV5-4 ASSSRAPYEQY
TRBJ1-1 TRBV19 ASSIGTERNTEAF
TRBJ1-1 TRBV5-1 ASRQGSEDTEAF
TRBJ1-1 TRBV2 ASSEISGETNTEAF
TRBJ1-1 TRBV6-5 ASSPADRDFPEAF
TRBJ1-4 TRBV7-2 ASSFDTGASNEKLF
TRBJ1-5 TRBV27 ASSIIGNQPQH
TRBJ2-2 TRBV6-1 ASSDDGSSGELF
TRBJ1-4 TRBV5-1 ASSLTFGEIEKLF
TRBJ1-1 TRBV5-4 ASSEGFRNTEAF
TRBJ1-6 TRBV6-1 ASSETGNSPLH
TRBJ1-4 TRBV7-9 ASIHGGVGEKLF
TRBJ1-1 TRBV19 ASSIGVGNTEAF
TRBJ2-7 TRBV25-1 ASSKSGESNEQY